These T cell receptor beta chains were read from a single sample in a study of CD8 T cells in ankylosing spondylitis. TCRdb reanalysed the 5' RACE reads using MiXCR and keeps one entry per CDR3 protein. The data show a few hundred thousand distinct CDR3 sequences, under 14% seen once. The sequenced sample was blood, either unsorted or a sorted T cell fraction (not recorded which). The receptors shown here come from a female donor with ankylosing spondylitis or in good health (not recorded which). CDR3s include the opening cysteine and the closing phenylalanine or tryptophan. A D gene is named only where the DNA matches it firmly. Only some rows state a clone size, as once, few, many or a class for expanded clones.

size	D	V	J	CDR3	DNA
many	.	TRBV7-9	TRBJ1-2	CASSLAPHFNYGYTF	TGTGCCAGCAGCTTAGCGCCCCACTTTAACTATGGCTACACCTTC
.	TRBD1	TRBV5-1	TRBJ1-1	CASSLDLRGSGGWVIYTEAFF	TGCGCCAGCAGCTTGGATCTGCGGGGGTCAGGGGGATGGGTTATATACACTGAAGCTTTCTTT
many	TRBD1	TRBV29-1	TRBJ2-7	CSGVTGTYEQYF	TGCAGCGGTGTGACAGGGACCTACGAGCAGTACTTC
many	TRBD2	TRBV12-3/TRBV12-4	TRBJ2-1	CASKNGTSGGNEQFF	TGTGCCAGTAAGAACGGGACTAGCGGGGGTAATGAGCAGTTCTTC
few	.	TRBV7-2	TRBJ2-3	CASSFRVGTDTQYF	TGTGCCAGCAGCTTCAGGGTGGGCACAGATACGCAGTATTTT
many	.	TRBV7-8	TRBJ1-6	CASSLAFHGPPNSPLHF	TGTGCCAGCAGCTTAGCGTTTCACGGACCACCCAATTCACCCCTCCACTTT
.	.	TRBV7-2	TRBJ2-2	CASSLVRGASPGELFF	TGTGCCAGCAGCTTAGTTCGCGGGGCCTCCCCCGGGGAGCTGTTTTTT
few	.	TRBV2	TRBJ1-5	CASTSARGRNQPQHF	TGTGCCAGCACCTCAGCGAGAGGGAGGAATCAGCCCCAGCATTTT
.	.	TRBV5-1	TRBJ2-7	CASSLQRPYEQYF	TGCGCCAGCAGCTTACAGCGCCCCTACGAGCAGTACTTC
many	TRBD1	TRBV20-1	TRBJ2-4	CSAWDRGLSYIQYF	TGCAGTGCTTGGGACAGGGGGTTATCTTACATTCAGTACTTC
many	TRBD2	TRBV20-1	TRBJ2-1	CSAEGTSGSRYNEQFF	TGCAGTGCTGAGGGGACTAGCGGGAGTCGGTACAATGAGCAGTTCTTC
few	TRBD1	TRBV5-1	TRBJ1-2	CASSLTGAYHGYTF	TGCGCCAGCAGCTTGACAGGGGCTTATCATGGCTACACCTTC
many	.	TRBV30	TRBJ2-3	CAWSDGLSDTQYF	TGTGCCTGGAGTGACGGCTTGAGTGATACGCAGTATTTT
many	.	TRBV20-1	TRBJ2-7	CSARGLTLSHEQYF	TGCAGTGCTAGGGGCCTCACCCTCTCCCACGAGCAGTACTTC
.	TRBD2	TRBV20-1	TRBJ2-1	CSAARPSGTWEHFF	TGCAGTGCTGCCCGGCCTAGCGGGACTTGGGAGCATTTCTTC
few	.	TRBV27	TRBJ2-7	CASSFQQGGAYEQYF	TGTGCCAGCAGTTTTCAGCAGGGGGGTGCCTACGAGCAGTACTTC
many	TRBD2	TRBV27	TRBJ2-1	CASSLLAGANNEQFF	TGTGCCAGCAGTTTACTAGCGGGGGCCAACAATGAGCAGTTCTTC
few	.	TRBV28	TRBJ2-5	CASSLSGRGTQETQYF	TGTGCCAGCAGTTTAAGTGGGCGGGGGACACAAGAGACCCAGTACTTC
many	TRBD2	TRBV20-1	TRBJ2-3	CSARTSGRATDTQYF	TGCAGTGCGCGGACTAGCGGGAGGGCCACAGATACGCAGTATTTT
few	TRBD2	TRBV20-1	TRBJ2-3	CCANEFLAGGADTQYF	TGCTGTGCCAACGAATTCCTAGCGGGAGGTGCAGATACGCAGTATTTT
many	.	TRBV7-8	TRBJ1-5	CASSLQNQPQHF	TGTGCCAGCAGCTTACAGAATCAGCCCCAGCATTTT
many	TRBD1	TRBV5-1	TRBJ2-1	CASSGPGQASSSYNEQFF	TGCGCCAGCAGCGGACCGGGACAGGCCTCGAGCTCCTACAATGAGCAGTTCTTC
few	.	TRBV5-1	TRBJ2-5	CASSLTPRETQYF	TGCGCCAGCAGCTTAACCCCCCGTGAGACCCAGTACTTC
many	.	TRBV6-4	TRBJ1-2	CASKDGLYGYTF	TGTGCCAGCAAGGACGGTCTCTATGGCTACACCTTC
.	TRBD2	TRBV20-1	TRBJ2-6	CSAKWRGALSGANVLTF	TGCAGTGCTAAATGGCGGGGGGCACTCTCTGGGGCCAACGTCCTGACTTTC
.	TRBD1	TRBV12-3/TRBV12-4	TRBJ1-4	CASSFPNQGAATNEKLFF	TGTGCCAGCAGTTTCCCTAACCAGGGGGCTGCAACTAATGAAAAACTGTTTTTT
many	.	TRBV20-1	TRBJ2-2	CSATGYPGELFF	TGCAGTGCTACGGGGTACCCCGGGGAGCTGTTTTTT
many	.	TRBV27	TRBJ2-2	CASSLQSDTGELFF	TGTGCCAGCAGTTTGCAATCTGACACCGGGGAGCTGTTTTTT
many	.	TRBV5-5	TRBJ1-1	CASSLRSLNTEAFF	TGTGCCAGCAGCTTACGGAGCTTGAACACTGAAGCTTTCTTT
many	TRBD1	TRBV5-1	TRBJ1-2	CASNPTGRGYGYTF	TGCGCCAGCAACCCGACAGGGCGCGGCTATGGCTACACCTTC
many	TRBD1	TRBV7-3	TRBJ1-5	CASSLSGGEGQPQHF	TGTGCCAGCAGCTTATCAGGGGGCGAGGGGCAGCCCCAGCATTTT
many	.	TRBV5-1	TRBJ1-2	CASSLTSTNYGYTF	TGCGCCAGCAGCTTAACCAGTACCAACTATGGCTACACCTTC
.	.	TRBV7-2	TRBJ1-4	CASTPGVINEKLFF	TGTGCCAGCACCCCGGGGGTCATTAATGAAAAACTGTTTTTT
many	TRBD2	TRBV20-1	TRBJ2-7	CSAKWDGLAVSEQYF	TGCAGTGCTAAATGGGACGGACTAGCAGTGTCCGAGCAGTACTTC
many	TRBD2	TRBV5-5	TRBJ2-1	CASSLEGLAGGPEFF	TGTGCCAGCAGCTTGGAGGGTCTAGCGGGAGGGCCAGAGTTCTTC
many	TRBD1	TRBV4-3	TRBJ2-3	CASSQEGTGSDTQYF	TGCGCCAGCAGCCAAGAGGGGACAGGGTCGGATACGCAGTATTTT
few	.	TRBV7-9	TRBJ2-5	CASSLTEIQETQYF	TGTGCCAGCAGCTTAACGGAAATTCAAGAGACCCAGTACTTC
few	.	TRBV25-1	TRBJ1-1	CASSDAGPNTEAFF	TGTGCCAGCAGTGATGCTGGCCCTAACACTGAAGCTTTCTTT
many	.	TRBV20-1	TRBJ1-5	CSARDPGKGAPQHF	TGCAGTGCTAGAGATCCGGGCAAAGGGGCGCCCCAGCATTTT
few	TRBD2	TRBV7-2	TRBJ2-2	CASSTNPGLFGELFF	TGTGCCAGCAGTACAAACCCGGGACTATTCGGGGAGCTGTTTTTT
many	.	TRBV20-1	TRBJ1-5	CSAIVGGGLGNQPQHF	TGCAGTGCGATAGTAGGCGGGGGTTTGGGCAATCAGCCCCAGCATTTT
.	.	TRBV19	TRBJ2-3	CASSILDTQYF	TGTGCCAGTAGTATTTTGGATACGCAGTATTTT
many	.	TRBV10-3	TRBJ1-1	CAISGNTEAFF	TGTGCCATCAGCGGGAACACTGAAGCTTTCTTT
many	TRBD1	TRBV5-1	TRBJ2-5	CASSLGQVQETQYF	TGCGCCAGCAGCTTAGGACAGGTCCAAGAGACCCAGTACTTC
.	.	TRBV7-9	TRBJ1-4	CASSNGRATNEKLFF	TGTGCCAGCAGCAACGGGAGAGCTACTAATGAAAAACTGTTTTTT
many	.	TRBV24-1	TRBJ2-7	CATSLSRSLSYEQYF	TGTGCCACCAGTCTCAGCAGGTCCCTTTCCTACGAGCAGTACTTC
.	TRBD1	TRBV28	TRBJ2-2	CASSNRGLSTGELFF	TGTGCCAGCAGTAACAGGGGGCTTAGCACCGGGGAGCTGTTTTTT
.	.	TRBV25-1	TRBJ2-6	CASSVGGGAGANVLTF	TGTGCCAGCAGTGTTGGAGGAGGGGCTGGGGCCAACGTCCTGACTTTC